This TCR beta chain was identified during a study of identical twins. MiXCR was run by TCRdb on the 5' RACE reads, yielding one entry per CDR3 protein. The sample holds around 960,000 distinct CDR3 sequences, about 12% seen once. The data also belong to a second study, concerning yellow fever vaccine responses in identical twins.

Sequencing was done on a sample of PBMCs. This clonotype originated in a young woman in good health.

The chain's CDR3 is CAISEWASTDTQYF. The CDR3 nucleotides are TGTGCCATCAGTGAGTGGGCAAGCACAGATACGCAGTATTTT. The chain combines TRBV10-3 with TRBJ2-3, with unresolved D. The germline gives CDR1 ENHRY, CDR2 SYGVKD. CDR3 size: 14 residues. Between the trimmed V and J ends, which lost 1 base and 0 bases, there was a span of 5 bases.